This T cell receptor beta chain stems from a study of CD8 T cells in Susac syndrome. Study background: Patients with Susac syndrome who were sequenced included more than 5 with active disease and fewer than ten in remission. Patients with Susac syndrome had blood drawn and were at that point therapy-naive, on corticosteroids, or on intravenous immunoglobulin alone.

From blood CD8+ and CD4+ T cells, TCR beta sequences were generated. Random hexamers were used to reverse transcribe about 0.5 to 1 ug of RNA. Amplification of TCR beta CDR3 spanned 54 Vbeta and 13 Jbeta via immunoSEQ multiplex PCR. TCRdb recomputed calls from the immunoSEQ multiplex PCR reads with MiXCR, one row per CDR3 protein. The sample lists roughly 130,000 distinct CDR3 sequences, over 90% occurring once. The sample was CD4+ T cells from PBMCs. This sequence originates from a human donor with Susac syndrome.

The CDR3 DNA sequence: TGTGCCTGGAGTGTACATGGCACTGAAGCTTTCTTT. Translated, it gives CAWSVHGTEAFF. V usage is TRBV30 and J usage is TRBJ1-1; no clear D gene. V lost 0 bases and J lost 4, with 6 bases in between. CDR1 GTSNPN and CDR2 SVGIG come from the germline V gene (reference sequence). This CDR3 is 12 amino acids long.